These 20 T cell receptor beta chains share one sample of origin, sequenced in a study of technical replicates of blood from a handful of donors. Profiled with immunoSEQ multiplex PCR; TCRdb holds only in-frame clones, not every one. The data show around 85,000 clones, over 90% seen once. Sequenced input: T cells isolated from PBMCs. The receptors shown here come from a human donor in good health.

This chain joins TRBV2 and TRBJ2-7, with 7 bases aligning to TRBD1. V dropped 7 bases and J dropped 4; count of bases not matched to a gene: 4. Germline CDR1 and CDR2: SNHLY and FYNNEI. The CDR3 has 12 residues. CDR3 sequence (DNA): TGTGCCAGCATAGACAGGGTGTACGAGCAGTACTTC. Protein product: CASIDRVYEQYF.

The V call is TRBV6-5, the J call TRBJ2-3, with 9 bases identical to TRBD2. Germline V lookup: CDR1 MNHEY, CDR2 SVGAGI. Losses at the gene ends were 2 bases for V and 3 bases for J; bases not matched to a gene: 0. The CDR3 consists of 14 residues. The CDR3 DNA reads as TGTGCCAGCAGTTACCTAGCGGGGACAGATACGCAGTATTTT. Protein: CASSYLAGTDTQYF.

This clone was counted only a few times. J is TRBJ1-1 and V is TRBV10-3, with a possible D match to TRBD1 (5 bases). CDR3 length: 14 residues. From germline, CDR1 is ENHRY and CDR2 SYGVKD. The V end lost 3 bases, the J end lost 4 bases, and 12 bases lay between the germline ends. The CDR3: CAISERTSSTEAFF. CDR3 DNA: TGTGCCATCAGTGAAAGGACATCTAGCACTGAAGCTTTCTTT.

For the CDR3, the DNA is TGTGCCAGCAGTGAAGGGTACCGAGCTTCCTACGAGCAGTACTTC. Translated, it gives CASSEGYRASYEQYF. V gene TRBV2 combines with J gene TRBJ2-7, with D unresolved. The CDR3 is 15 amino acids. From germline, CDR1 is SNHLY and CDR2 FYNNEI. Between the trimmed V and J ends, which lost 1 base and 1 base, there was a span of 11 bases.

The DNA of the CDR3 is TGTGCCAGCTCACTTCAGGGGGACTCCACAGATACGCAGTATTTT. This sequence encodes CASSLQGDSTDTQYF. The J gene is TRBJ2-3, the V gene TRBV18; maybe TRBD1 (7 bases). Trimming cost V 4 bases and J 2 bases, with 13 bases left between them. CDR3 length equals 15 residues. CDR1 is KGHSH, CDR2 LQKENI, per germline.

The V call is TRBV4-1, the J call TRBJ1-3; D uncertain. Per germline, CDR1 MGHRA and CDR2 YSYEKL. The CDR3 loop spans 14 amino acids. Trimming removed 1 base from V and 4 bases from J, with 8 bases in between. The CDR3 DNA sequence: TGCGCCAGCAGCCAAGGGTCCAGGGGAAACACCATATATTTT. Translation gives CASSQGSRGNTIYF.

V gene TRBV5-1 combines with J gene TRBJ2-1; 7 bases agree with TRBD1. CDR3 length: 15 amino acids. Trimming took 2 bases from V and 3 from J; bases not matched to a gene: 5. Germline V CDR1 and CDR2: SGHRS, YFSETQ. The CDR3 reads CASSFGQALYNEQFF. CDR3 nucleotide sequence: TGCGCCAGCAGCTTCGGACAGGCTCTCTACAATGAGCAGTTCTTC.

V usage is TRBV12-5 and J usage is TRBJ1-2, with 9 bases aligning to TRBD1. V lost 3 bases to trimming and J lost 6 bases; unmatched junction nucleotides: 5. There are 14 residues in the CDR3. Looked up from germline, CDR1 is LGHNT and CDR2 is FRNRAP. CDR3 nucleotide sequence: TGTGCTAGTGGTTTCGGGACAGGGCTGGATGGCTACACCTTC. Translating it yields CASGFGTGLDGYTF. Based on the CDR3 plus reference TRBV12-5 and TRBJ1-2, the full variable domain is DARVTQTPRHKVTEMGQEVTMRCQPILGHNTVFWYRQTMMQGLELLAYFRNRAPLDDSGMPKDRFSAEMPDATLATLKIQPSEPRDSAVYFCASGFGTGLDGYTFGSGTRLTVV.

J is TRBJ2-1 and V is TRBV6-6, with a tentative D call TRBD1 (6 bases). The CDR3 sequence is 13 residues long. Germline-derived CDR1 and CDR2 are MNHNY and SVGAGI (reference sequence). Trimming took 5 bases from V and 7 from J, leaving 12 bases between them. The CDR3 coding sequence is TGTGCCAGCAGTCCCGTGGGGGCGAATGAGCAGTTCTTC. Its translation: CASSPVGANEQFF.

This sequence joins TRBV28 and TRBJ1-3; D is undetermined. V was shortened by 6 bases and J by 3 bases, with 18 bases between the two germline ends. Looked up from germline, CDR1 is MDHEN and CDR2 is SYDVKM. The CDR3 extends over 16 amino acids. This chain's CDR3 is CASSLLRVGFGNTIYF. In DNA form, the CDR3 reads TGTGCCAGCAGCCTCCTGAGGGTCGGCTTTGGAAACACCATATATTTT.

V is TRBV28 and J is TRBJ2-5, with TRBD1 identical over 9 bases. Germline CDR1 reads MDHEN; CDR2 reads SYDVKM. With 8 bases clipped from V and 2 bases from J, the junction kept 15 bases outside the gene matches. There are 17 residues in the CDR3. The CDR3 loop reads CASEPNEDRGGQETQYF. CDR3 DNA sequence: TGTGCCAGCGAACCCAATGAGGACAGGGGAGGGCAAGAGACCCAGTACTTC. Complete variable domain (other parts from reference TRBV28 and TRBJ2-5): DVKVTQSSRYLVKRTGEKVFLECVQDMDHENMFWYRQDPGLGLRLIYFSYDVKMKEKGDIPEGYSVSREKKERFSLILESASTNQTSMYLCASEPNEDRGGQETQYFGPGTRLLVL.

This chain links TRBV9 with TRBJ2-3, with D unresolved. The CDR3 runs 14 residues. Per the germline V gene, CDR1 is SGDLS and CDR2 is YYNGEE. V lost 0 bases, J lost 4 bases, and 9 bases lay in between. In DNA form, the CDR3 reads TGTGCCAGCAGCGTAGCTTTGGGCTCAGATACGCAGTATTTT. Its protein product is CASSVALGSDTQYF.

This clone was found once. CDR3 sequence: CASNRDRGDGYTF. In DNA, the CDR3 is TGTGCCAGTAACCGCGACAGGGGGGATGGCTACACCTTC. V usage is TRBV19 and J usage is TRBJ1-2; 9 bases agree with TRBD1. The J segment lost 6 bases and the V segment lost 7 bases, leaving 6 bases of the junction unmatched. This CDR3 is 13 amino acids long. The germline V gene encodes CDR1 LNHDA and CDR2 SQIVND (reference sequence).

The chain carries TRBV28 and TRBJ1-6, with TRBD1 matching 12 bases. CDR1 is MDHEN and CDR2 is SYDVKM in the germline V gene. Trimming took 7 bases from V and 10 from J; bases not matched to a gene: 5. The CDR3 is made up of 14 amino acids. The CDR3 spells CASTPGTGGSPLHF. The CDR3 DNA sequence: TGTGCCAGCACCCCCGGGACAGGGGGCTCACCCCTCCACTTT.

The CDR3 reads CASSDRTDEQYF. DNA of the CDR3: TGCGCCAGCAGTGACCGGACAGACGAGCAGTACTTC. The gene calls are TRBV10-1 and TRBJ2-7; perhaps TRBD1 as D (6 bases). The germline V gene has CDR1 WNHNN and CDR2 SYGVQD (reference sequence). V lost 3 bases to trimming and J lost 5 bases, with 8 bases between them. The CDR3 is 12 residues long.

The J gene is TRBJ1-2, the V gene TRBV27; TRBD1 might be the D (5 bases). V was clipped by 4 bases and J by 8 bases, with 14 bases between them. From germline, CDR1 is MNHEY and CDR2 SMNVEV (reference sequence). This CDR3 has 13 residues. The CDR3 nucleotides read TGTGCCAGCAGTTGGGGGGTAACGGGCGGCTACACCTTC. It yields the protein CASSWGVTGGYTF.

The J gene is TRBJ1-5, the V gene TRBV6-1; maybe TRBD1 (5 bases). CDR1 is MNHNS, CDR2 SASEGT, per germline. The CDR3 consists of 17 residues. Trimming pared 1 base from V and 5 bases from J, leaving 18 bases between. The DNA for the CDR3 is TGTGCCAGCAGTGAAGGCCCCTGGAGGGGCAGTGATCAGCCCCAGCATTTT. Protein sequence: CASSEGPWRGSDQPQHF.

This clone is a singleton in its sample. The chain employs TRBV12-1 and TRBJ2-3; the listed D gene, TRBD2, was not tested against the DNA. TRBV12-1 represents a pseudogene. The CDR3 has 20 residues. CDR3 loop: CASSFDAWVRGGRGTDTQYF. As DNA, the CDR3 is TGTGCCAGCAGCTTTGATGCTTGGGTGCGGGGGGGCCGGGGCACAGATACGCAGTATTTT.

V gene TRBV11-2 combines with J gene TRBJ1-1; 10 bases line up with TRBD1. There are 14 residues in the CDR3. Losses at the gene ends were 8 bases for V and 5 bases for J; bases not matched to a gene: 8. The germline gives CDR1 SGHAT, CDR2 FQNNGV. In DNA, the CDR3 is TGTGCCAGCTGGAAGACAGGGGGCGTAACTGAAGCTTTCTTT. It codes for CASWKTGGVTEAFF.

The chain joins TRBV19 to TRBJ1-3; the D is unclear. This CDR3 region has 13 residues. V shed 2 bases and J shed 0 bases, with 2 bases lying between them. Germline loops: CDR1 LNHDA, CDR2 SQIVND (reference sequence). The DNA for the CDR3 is TGTGCCAGTAGTATACTCTCTGGAAACACCATATATTTT. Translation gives CASSILSGNTIYF. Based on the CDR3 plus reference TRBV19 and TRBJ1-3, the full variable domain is DGGITQSPKYLFRKEGQNVTLSCEQNLNHDAMYWYRQDPGQGLRLIYYSQIVNDFQKGDIAEGYSVSREKKESFPLTVTSAQKNPTAFYLCASSILSGNTIYFGEGSWLTVV.